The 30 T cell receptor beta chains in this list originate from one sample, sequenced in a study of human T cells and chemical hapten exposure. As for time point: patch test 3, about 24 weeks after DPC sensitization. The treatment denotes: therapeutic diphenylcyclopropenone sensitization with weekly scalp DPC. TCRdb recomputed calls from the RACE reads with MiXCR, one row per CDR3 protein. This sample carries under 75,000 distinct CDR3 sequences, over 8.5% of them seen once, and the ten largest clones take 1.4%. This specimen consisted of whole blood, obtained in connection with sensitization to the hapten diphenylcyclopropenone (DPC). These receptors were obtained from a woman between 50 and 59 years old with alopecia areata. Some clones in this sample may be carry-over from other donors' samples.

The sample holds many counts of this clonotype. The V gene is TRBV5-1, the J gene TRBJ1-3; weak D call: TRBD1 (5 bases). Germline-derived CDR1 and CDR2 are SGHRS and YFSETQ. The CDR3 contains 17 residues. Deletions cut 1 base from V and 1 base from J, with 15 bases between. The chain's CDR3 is CASSLLGEITSGNTIYF. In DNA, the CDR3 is TGCGCCAGCAGCTTGTTGGGGGAAATTACGTCTGGAAACACCATATATTTT.

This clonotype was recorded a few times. The chain's CDR3 is CASSSRGTYEQYF. DNA for the CDR3: TGTGCCAGCAGCTCGCGGGGGACCTACGAGCAGTACTTC. V usage is TRBV7-6 and J usage is TRBJ2-7; 7 positions agree with TRBD2. CDR3 length equals 13 residues. The J segment lost 2 bases and the V segment lost 4 bases, leaving 2 bases of the junction unmatched. Germline V gene lookup returns CDR1 SGHVS and CDR2 FNYEAQ.

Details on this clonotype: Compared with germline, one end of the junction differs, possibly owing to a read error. The CDR3 spells CANSLERTPNTDTQYF. In DNA, the CDR3 is TGTGCCAACAGCTTAGAACGGACACCCAACACAGATACGCAGTATTTT. The J gene is TRBJ2-3, the V gene TRBV7-2; the D gene is possibly TRBD1 (5 bases). The CDR3 totals 16 residues. Germline V gene lookup returns CDR1 SGHTA and CDR2 FQGNSA.

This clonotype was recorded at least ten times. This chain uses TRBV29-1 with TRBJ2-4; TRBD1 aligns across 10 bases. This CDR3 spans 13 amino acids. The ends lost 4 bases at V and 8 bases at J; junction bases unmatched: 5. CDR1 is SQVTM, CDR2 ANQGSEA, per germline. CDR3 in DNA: TGCAGCGTTGGGGGACAGGGGAAGGACATTCAGTACTTC. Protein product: CSVGGQGKDIQYF.

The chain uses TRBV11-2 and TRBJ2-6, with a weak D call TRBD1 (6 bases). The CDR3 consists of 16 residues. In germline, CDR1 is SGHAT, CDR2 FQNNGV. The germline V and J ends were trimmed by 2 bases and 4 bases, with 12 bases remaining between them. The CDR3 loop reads CASSLTGMAGANVLTF. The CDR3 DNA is TGTGCCAGCAGCTTAACAGGGATGGCAGGGGCCAACGTCCTGACTTTC.

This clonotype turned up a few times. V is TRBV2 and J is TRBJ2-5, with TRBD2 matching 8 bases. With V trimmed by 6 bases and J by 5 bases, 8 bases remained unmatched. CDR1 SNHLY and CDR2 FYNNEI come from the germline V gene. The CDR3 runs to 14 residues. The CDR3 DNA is TGTGCCAGCAGACCAGGACTAGCTGGTGAGACCCAGTACTTC. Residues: CASRPGLAGETQYF. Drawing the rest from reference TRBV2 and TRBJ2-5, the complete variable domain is EPEVTQTPSHQVTQMGQEVILRCVPISNHLYFYWYRQILGQKVEFLVSFYNNEISEKSEIFDDQFSVERPDGSNFTLKIRSTKLEDSAMYFCASRPGLAGETQYFGPGTRLLVL.

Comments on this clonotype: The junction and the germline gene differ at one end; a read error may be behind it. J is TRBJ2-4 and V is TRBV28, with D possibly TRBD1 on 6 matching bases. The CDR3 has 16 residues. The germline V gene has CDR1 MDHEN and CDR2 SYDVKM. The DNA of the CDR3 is TGTGCCGGCAGCAGAGCGGCAGGGGCGGCCAAAAACATTCAGTACTTC. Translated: CAGSRAAGAAKNIQYF.

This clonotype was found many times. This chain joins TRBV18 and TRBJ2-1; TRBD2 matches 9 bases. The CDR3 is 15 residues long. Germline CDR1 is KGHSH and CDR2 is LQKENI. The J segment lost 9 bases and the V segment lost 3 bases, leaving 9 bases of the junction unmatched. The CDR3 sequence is CASSPAPTSGGEQFF. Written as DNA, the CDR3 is TGTGCCAGCTCACCCGCCCCGACTAGCGGCGGTGAGCAGTTCTTC.

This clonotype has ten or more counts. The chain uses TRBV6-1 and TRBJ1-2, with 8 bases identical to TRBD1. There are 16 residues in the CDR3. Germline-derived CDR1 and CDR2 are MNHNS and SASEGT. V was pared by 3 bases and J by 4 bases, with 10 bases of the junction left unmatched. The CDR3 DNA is TGTGCCAGCAGTGAGGCAGGGGGCCGGTTATCCTATGGCTACACCTTC. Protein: CASSEAGGRLSYGYTF.

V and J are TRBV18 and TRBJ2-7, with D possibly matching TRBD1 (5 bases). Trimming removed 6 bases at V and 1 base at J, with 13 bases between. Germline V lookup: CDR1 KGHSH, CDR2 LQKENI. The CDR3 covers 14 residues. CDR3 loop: CASSMTQGSYEQYF. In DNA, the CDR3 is TGTGCCAGCTCGATGACCCAGGGTTCCTACGAGCAGTACTTC.

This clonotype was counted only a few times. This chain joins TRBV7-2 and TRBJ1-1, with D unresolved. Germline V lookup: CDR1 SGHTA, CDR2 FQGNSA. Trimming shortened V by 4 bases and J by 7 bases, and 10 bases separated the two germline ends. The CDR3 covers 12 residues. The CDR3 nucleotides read TGTGCCAGCAGCTCTCCGGCTGGTGAAGCTTTCTTT. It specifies CASSSPAGEAFF.

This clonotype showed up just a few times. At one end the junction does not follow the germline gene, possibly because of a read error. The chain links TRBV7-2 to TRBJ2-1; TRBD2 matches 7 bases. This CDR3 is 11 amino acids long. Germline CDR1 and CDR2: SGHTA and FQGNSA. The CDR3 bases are TGTGCCAGCAGCTCTCCCACTCGGGGGGACTTC. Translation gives CASSSPTRGDF.

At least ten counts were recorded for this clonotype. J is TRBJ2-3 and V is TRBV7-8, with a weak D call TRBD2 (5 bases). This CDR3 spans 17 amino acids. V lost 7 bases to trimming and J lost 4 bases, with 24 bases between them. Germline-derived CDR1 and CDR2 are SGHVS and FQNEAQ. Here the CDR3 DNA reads TGTGCCAGCACCGACCAAACGTCCCAAATGCGGGCAGATACGCAGTATTTT. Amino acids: CASTDQTSQMRADTQYF.

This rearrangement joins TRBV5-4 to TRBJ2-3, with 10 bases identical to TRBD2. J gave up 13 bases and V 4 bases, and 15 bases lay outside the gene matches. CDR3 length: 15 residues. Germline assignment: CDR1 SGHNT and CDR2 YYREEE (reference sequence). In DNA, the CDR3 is TGTGCCAGCAGCGCACCCGGACTAGCGGCACCCTGGGAGTATTTT. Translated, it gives CASSAPGLAAPWEYF.

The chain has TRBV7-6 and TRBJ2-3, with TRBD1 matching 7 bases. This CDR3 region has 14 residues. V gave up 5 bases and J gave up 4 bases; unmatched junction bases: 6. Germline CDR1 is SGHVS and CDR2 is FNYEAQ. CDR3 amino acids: CASSLGQVADTQYF. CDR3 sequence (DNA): TGTGCCAGCAGCCTCGGACAGGTAGCAGATACGCAGTATTTT.

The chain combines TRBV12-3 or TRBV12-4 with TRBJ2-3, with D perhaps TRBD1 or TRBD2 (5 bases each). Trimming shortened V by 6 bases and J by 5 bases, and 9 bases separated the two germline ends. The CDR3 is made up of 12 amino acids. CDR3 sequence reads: CASRGDGDTQYF. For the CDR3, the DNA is TGTGCCAGCAGGGGGGACGGAGATACGCAGTATTTT.

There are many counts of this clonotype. This CDR3 reads CASSFIPPNEQFF. The CDR3, as DNA: TGTGCCAGCAGTTTTATCCCCCCCAATGAGCAGTTCTTC. J is TRBJ2-1 and V is TRBV28, with no clear D. Germline lookup yields CDR1 MDHEN and CDR2 SYDVKM. The CDR3 totals 13 residues. Deletions cut 3 bases from V and 6 bases from J, with 9 bases between. Full variable domain (rest looked up from reference TRBV28 and TRBJ2-1): DVKVTQSSRYLVKRTGEKVFLECVQDMDHENMFWYRQDPGLGLRLIYFSYDVKMKEKGDIPEGYSVSREKKERFSLILESASTNQTSMYLCASSFIPPNEQFFGPGTRLTVL.

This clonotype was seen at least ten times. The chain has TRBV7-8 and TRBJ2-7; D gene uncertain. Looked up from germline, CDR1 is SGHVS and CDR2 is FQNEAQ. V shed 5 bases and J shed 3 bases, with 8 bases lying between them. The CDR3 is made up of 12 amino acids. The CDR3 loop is CASSETDYEQYF. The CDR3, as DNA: TGTGCCAGCAGCGAAACGGACTACGAGCAGTACTTC.

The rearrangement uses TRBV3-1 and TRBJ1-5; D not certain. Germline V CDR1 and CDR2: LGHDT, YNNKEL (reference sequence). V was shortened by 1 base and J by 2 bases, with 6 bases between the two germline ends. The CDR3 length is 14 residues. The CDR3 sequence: CASSQGDGNQPQHF. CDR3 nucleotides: TGTGCCAGCAGCCAAGGAGATGGCAATCAGCCCCAGCATTTT. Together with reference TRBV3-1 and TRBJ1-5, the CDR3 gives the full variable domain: DTAVSQTPKYLVTQMGNDKSIKCEQNLGHDTMYWYKQDSKKFLKIMFSYNNKELIINETVPNRFSPKSPDKAHLNLHINSLELGDSAVYFCASSQGDGNQPQHFGDGTRLSIL.

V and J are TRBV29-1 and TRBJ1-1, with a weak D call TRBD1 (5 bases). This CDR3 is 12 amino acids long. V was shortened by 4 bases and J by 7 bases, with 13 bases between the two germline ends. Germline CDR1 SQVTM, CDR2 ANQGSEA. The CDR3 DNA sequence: TGCAGCGTTGGGCAGGGTAAAGATGAAGCTTTCTTT. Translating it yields CSVGQGKDEAFF.

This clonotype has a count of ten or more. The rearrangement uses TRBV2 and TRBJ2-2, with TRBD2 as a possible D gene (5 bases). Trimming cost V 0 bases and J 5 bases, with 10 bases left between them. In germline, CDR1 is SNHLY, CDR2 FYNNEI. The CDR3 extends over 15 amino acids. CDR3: CASSEAGERTGELFF. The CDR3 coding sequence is TGTGCCAGCAGTGAAGCGGGAGAAAGGACCGGGGAGCTGTTTTTT. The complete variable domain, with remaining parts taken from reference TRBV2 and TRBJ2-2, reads EPEVTQTPSHQVTQMGQEVILRCVPISNHLYFYWYRQILGQKVEFLVSFYNNEISEKSEIFDDQFSVERPDGSNFTLKIRSTKLEDSAMYFCASSEAGERTGELFFGEGSRLTVL.

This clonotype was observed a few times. Here the CDR3 reads CASSLDGLDTQYF. DNA for the CDR3: TGTGCCAGTTCCCTAGATGGTTTGGATACGCAGTATTTT. The rearrangement uses TRBV6-2 or TRBV6-3 and TRBJ2-3, with D uncertain. Germline V CDR1 and CDR2: MNHEY, SVGEGT. The CDR3 length is 13 residues. V was pared by 9 bases and J by 6 bases, with 16 bases between.

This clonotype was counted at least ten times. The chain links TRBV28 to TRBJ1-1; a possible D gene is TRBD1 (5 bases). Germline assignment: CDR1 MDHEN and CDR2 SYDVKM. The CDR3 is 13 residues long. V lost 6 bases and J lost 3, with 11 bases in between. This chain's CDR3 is CASRGRGYTEAFF. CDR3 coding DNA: TGTGCCAGCAGGGGGCGCGGGTACACTGAAGCTTTCTTT.

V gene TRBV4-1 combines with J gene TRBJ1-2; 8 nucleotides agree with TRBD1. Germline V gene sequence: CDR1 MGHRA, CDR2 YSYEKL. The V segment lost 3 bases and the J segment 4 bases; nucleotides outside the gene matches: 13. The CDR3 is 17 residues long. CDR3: CASSQTGTGLGPYGYTF. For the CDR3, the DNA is TGCGCCAGCAGCCAGACCGGGACAGGATTGGGCCCCTATGGCTACACCTTC.

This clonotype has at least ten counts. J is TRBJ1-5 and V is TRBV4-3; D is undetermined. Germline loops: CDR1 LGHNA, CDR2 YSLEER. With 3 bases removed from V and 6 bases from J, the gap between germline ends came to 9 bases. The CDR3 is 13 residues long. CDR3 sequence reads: CASSQGRGQPQHF. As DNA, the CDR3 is TGCGCCAGCAGCCAGGGTCGGGGTCAGCCCCAGCATTTT.

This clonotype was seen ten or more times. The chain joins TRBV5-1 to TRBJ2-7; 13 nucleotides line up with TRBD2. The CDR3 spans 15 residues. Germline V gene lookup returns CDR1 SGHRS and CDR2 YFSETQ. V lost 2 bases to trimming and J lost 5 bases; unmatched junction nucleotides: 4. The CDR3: CASSFGLAGVNEQYF. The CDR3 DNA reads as TGCGCCAGCAGCTTTGGACTAGCGGGGGTCAACGAGCAGTACTTC. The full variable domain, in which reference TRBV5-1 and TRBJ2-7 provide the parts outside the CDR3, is KAGVTQTPRYLIKTRGQQVTLSCSPISGHRSVSWYQQTPGQGLQFLFEYFSETQRNKGNFPGRFSGRQFSNSRSEMNVSTLELGDSALYLCASSFGLAGVNEQYFGPGTRLTVT.

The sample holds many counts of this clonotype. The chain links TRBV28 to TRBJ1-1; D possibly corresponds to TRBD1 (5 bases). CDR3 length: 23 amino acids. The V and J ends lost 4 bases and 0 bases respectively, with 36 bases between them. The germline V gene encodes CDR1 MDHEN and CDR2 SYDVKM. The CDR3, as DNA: TGTGCCAGCAGTTCGCGACTCTCATGGGGCCCACCCCAGGTCCAGGAAATGAACACTGAAGCTTTCTTT. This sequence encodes CASSSRLSWGPPQVQEMNTEAFF.

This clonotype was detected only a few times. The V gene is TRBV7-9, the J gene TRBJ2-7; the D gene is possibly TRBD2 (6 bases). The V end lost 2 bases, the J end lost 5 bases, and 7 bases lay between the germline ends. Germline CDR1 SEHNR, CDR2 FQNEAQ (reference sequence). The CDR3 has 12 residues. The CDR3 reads CASSLSGDEQYF. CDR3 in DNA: TGTGCCAGCAGCTTATCGGGAGACGAGCAGTACTTC.

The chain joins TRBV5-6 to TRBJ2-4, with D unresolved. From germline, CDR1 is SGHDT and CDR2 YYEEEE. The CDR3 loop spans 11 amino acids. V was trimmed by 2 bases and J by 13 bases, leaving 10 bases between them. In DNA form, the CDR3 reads TGTGCCAGCAGCTTCGTTACTGAACAGTACTTC. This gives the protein CASSFVTEQYF.

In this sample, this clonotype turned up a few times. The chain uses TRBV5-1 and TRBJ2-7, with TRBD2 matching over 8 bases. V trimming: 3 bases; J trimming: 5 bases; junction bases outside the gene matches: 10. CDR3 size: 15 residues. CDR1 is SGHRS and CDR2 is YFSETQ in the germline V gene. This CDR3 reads CASSYIREGFDEQYF. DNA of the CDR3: TGCGCCAGCAGCTACATCCGGGAGGGGTTCGACGAGCAGTACTTC.